Below, 32 T cell receptor beta chains from the same sample are listed, as sequenced in a study of patients and donors after allogeneic stem cell transplantation. One entry per CDR3 protein results from TCRdb running MiXCR on the RT-PCR reads. The sample contains about 160,000 distinct CDR3 sequences, over 30% of which appear only once. What was sequenced was blood, either unsorted or a sorted T cell fraction (not recorded which). All receptors derive from a human donor who was either an allogeneic HSCT recipient or a stem cell or donor lymphocyte infusion donor (not recorded which). It is not recorded whose cells these are; they may come from a transplant donor.

DNA for the CDR3: TGTGCCAGCAGTCCGGGACAGGTGAAGGGCAATCAGCCCCAGCATTTT. Its protein product is CASSPGQVKGNQPQHF. J is TRBJ1-5 and V is TRBV2; 8 bases match TRBD1. The CDR3 spans 16 residues. The V segment lost 5 bases and the J segment 2 bases; nucleotides outside the gene matches: 8. Germline CDR1 reads SNHLY; CDR2 reads FYNNEI.

This chain joins TRBV29-1 and TRBJ2-7; 8 bases match TRBD1. V lost 4 bases and J lost 4; bases outside the gene matches: 3. Germline V CDR1 and CDR2: SQVTM, ANQGSEA. This CDR3 has 12 amino acids. CDR3 sequence: CSVVQGAYEQYF. CDR3 nucleotide sequence: TGCAGCGTTGTCCAGGGGGCTTACGAGCAGTACTTC.

The table lists this clonotype with a few counts. The genes are TRBV4-2 and TRBJ1-5, with 7 bases fitting TRBD1. The J segment lost 4 bases and the V segment lost 2 bases, leaving 11 bases of the junction unmatched. In germline, CDR1 is LGHNA, CDR2 YNFKEQ. There are 17 residues in the CDR3. The CDR3 here is CASSQSLGTVANQPQHF. In nucleotides, the CDR3 is TGTGCCAGCAGCCAATCCTTGGGGACAGTAGCAAATCAGCCCCAGCATTTT.

This chain uses TRBV6-2 or TRBV6-3 with TRBJ2-1; unclear D gene. Germline-derived CDR1 and CDR2 are MNHEY and SVGEGT. V was shortened by 5 bases and J by 7 bases, with 6 bases between the two germline ends. The CDR3 has 11 residues. CDR3 protein: CASSRRNEQFF. Here the CDR3 DNA reads TGTGCCAGCAGTAGGCGGAATGAGCAGTTCTTC.

There are a few counts of this clonotype. The chain uses TRBV12-3 or TRBV12-4 and TRBJ1-6, with 7 bases aligning to TRBD1. The CDR3 has 13 amino acids. Germline trimming cut 10 bases from V and 7 bases from J; bases unmatched to any gene: 7. CDR3 protein: CATQDRLNSPLHF. The DNA for the CDR3 is TGTGCCACCCAGGACAGGTTGAATTCACCCCTCCACTTT.

The table lists this clonotype with a few counts. The chain joins TRBV5-1 to TRBJ1-2; D remains ambiguous. This CDR3 contains 14 residues. Germline V CDR1 and CDR2: SGHRS, YFSETQ. V was clipped by 0 bases and J by 6 bases, with 12 bases between them. The CDR3 sequence is CASSLGRVVDGYTF. The CDR3 region has the DNA TGCGCCAGCAGCTTGGGAAGGGTGGTGGATGGCTACACCTTC.

The rearrangement links TRBV4-3 to TRBJ1-1; no definite D call. This CDR3 comprises 17 residues. V lost 3 bases and J 1 base, leaving 18 bases between the germline ends. The germline gives CDR1 LGHNA, CDR2 YSLEER. CDR3: CASSHASGKLPNTEAFF. Here the CDR3 DNA reads TGCGCCAGCAGCCATGCCTCTGGTAAGCTCCCGAACACTGAAGCTTTCTTT.

This clonotype has more than one count but fewer than ten. The J gene is TRBJ2-1, the V gene TRBV13, with 7 bases aligning to TRBD2. V was clipped by 0 bases and J by 4 bases; unmatched bases: 0. Germline-derived CDR1 and CDR2 are PRHDT and FYEKMQ (reference sequence). The CDR3 has 14 residues. The CDR3 loop reads CASSLGGGYNEQFF. CDR3 nucleotides: TGTGCCAGCAGCTTAGGCGGGGGGTACAATGAGCAGTTCTTC.

This clonotype was observed a few times. The V and J genes are TRBV11-2 and TRBJ1-4; D remains unclear. This CDR3 contains 13 residues. Trimming stripped 0 bases from V and 7 bases from J, with 6 bases between. Germline CDR1 and CDR2: SGHAT and FQNNGV. This chain's CDR3 is CASSLDWFEKLFF. CDR3 nucleotides: TGTGCCAGCAGCTTAGACTGGTTTGAAAAACTGTTTTTT.

With respect to this clonotype: The final CDR3 position lacks the conserved phenylalanine or tryptophan, pointing to a likely read error. This chain joins TRBV5-1 and TRBJ1-6, with D perhaps matching TRBD1 (5 bases). This CDR3 comprises 15 residues. Germline V lookup: CDR1 SGHRS, CDR2 YFSETQ. V lost 0 bases, J lost 7 bases, and 11 bases lay in between. CDR3 in amino acids: CASSLVGPTNSPLHL. The DNA of the CDR3 is TGCGCCAGCAGCTTGGTGGGACCGACAAATTCACCCCTCCACTTG.

This clonotype was seen more than once but under ten times. The rearrangement joins TRBV25-1 to TRBJ1-1; D unresolved. Trimming shortened V by 0 bases and J by 0 bases, and 11 bases separated the two germline ends. Germline CDR1 and CDR2: MGHDK and SYGVNS. The CDR3 loop spans 16 amino acids. The CDR3 DNA is TGTGCCAGCAGTGAATATTGGACTAACATGAACACTGAAGCTTTCTTT. This encodes CASSEYWTNMNTEAFF.

V is TRBV12-3 or TRBV12-4 and J is TRBJ1-4, with 8 positions matching TRBD1. The CDR3 totals 16 residues. The trim removed 9 bases at V and 4 bases at J, leaving 13 bases unmatched. Here the CDR3 reads CASLRTGLTNNEKLFF. The CDR3 nucleotides read TGTGCCAGTCTTAGGACAGGGCTTACCAATAATGAAAAACTGTTTTTT.

The chain links TRBV14 to TRBJ2-7; no firm D call. Trimming pared 1 base from V and 3 bases from J, leaving 13 bases between. Germline loops: CDR1 SGHDN, CDR2 FVKESK. CDR3 size: 15 residues. CDR3 nucleotides: TGTGCCAGCAGCCAAGTTAGTGGGATTTACTACGAGCAGTACTTC. Residues: CASSQVSGIYYEQYF.

The chain recombines TRBV28 with TRBJ1-5; D not certain. The germline V gene encodes CDR1 MDHEN and CDR2 SYDVKM. CDR3 length equals 13 residues. Between the trimmed V and J ends, which lost 10 bases and 2 bases, there was a span of 12 bases. The CDR3 DNA sequence: TGTGCCACCTGGGAAAGGGGCAATCAGCCCCAGCATTTT. Amino acid sequence: CATWERGNQPQHF.

The table lists this clonotype with a few counts. The chain couples TRBV20-1 to TRBJ2-3; TRBD2 might be the D (5 bases). CDR3 size: 11 residues. Trimming took 6 bases from V and 1 from J, leaving 5 bases between them. Germline lookup yields CDR1 DFQATT and CDR2 SNEGSKA (reference sequence). CDR3 sequence reads: CSAEGTDTQYF. CDR3 in DNA: TGCAGTGCGGAGGGCACAGATACGCAGTATTTT.

The sample holds a few counts of this clonotype. The gene calls are TRBV7-2 and TRBJ1-4; 8 nucleotides match TRBD1. From germline, CDR1 is SGHTA and CDR2 FQGNSA. The CDR3 length is 14 residues. The ends lost 4 bases at V and 6 bases at J; junction bases unmatched: 4. CDR3 bases: TGTGCCAGCAGCTCCGGGACAGGCGATGAAAAACTGTTTTTT. Translated, it gives CASSSGTGDEKLFF.

This clonotype came up a few times. V usage is TRBV3-1 and J usage is TRBJ2-2; 8 nucleotides line up with TRBD1. The CDR3 covers 16 residues. Trimming cost V 2 bases and J 4 bases; bases outside gene matches: 6. From germline, CDR1 is LGHDT and CDR2 YNNKEL (reference sequence). The CDR3 nucleotides are TGTGCCAGCAGCCAATTCACAACAGGGGGCACCGGGGAGCTGTTTTTT. It specifies CASSQFTTGGTGELFF. Filled out from reference TRBV3-1 and TRBJ2-2, the complete variable domain reads DTAVSQTPKYLVTQMGNDKSIKCEQNLGHDTMYWYKQDSKKFLKIMFSYNNKELIINETVPNRFSPKSPDKAHLNLHINSLELGDSAVYFCASSQFTTGGTGELFFGEGSRLTVL.

The chain has TRBV12-3 or TRBV12-4 and TRBJ1-3; TRBD1 is a possible D gene (5 bases). Trimming removed 4 bases from V and 0 bases from J, with 10 bases in between. This CDR3 has 15 residues. CDR3 DNA: TGTGCCAGCAGTTATGGCAGGGTCTCTGGAAACACCATATATTTT. Amino acids: CASSYGRVSGNTIYF.

The genes are TRBV15 and TRBJ2-4, with D hard to call. Trimming stripped 4 bases from V and 1 base from J, with 11 bases between. Germline V gene sequence: CDR1 LNHNV, CDR2 YYDKDF (reference sequence). The length of the CDR3 is 15 residues. The CDR3 is CATSIADWAKNIQYF. In DNA, the CDR3 is TGTGCCACCAGCATTGCTGACTGGGCCAAAAACATTCAGTACTTC.

This clonotype was counted between two and nine times. V gene TRBV6-5 combines with J gene TRBJ1-2, with D maybe TRBD1 (5 bases). Trimming left V 2 bases short and J 8 bases short, with 15 bases between. The CDR3 extends over 14 amino acids. From germline, CDR1 is MNHEY and CDR2 SVGAGI. The CDR3, as DNA: TGTGCCAGCAGTTACGGGACGGCGCTATCGGGCTACACCTTC. This translates into CASSYGTALSGYTF.

V and J are TRBV7-9 and TRBJ1-2; D may be TRBD1 (6 bases). The V end was cut by 5 bases, the J end by 5 bases, with 15 bases between. Germline V gene sequence: CDR1 SEHNR, CDR2 FQNEAQ (reference sequence). This CDR3 contains 14 residues. The CDR3 loop reads CASSPTRTVYGYTF. CDR3 coding DNA: TGTGCCAGCAGCCCAACCCGGACAGTTTATGGCTACACCTTC.

This chain joins TRBV11-2 and TRBJ1-5; D is unclear. CDR3 length: 14 residues. Germline V gene data show CDR1 as SGHAT and CDR2 as FQNNGV. The ends were cut back, 0 bases at V and 4 bases at J, with 7 bases in the middle. The CDR3 sequence is CASSLETANQPQHF. The CDR3 coding sequence is TGTGCCAGCAGCTTAGAAACAGCTAATCAGCCCCAGCATTTT.

This clonotype was detected ten times or more. The genes are TRBV7-2 and TRBJ1-2; TRBD1 agrees at 7 bases. CDR1 SGHTA and CDR2 FQGNSA come from the germline V gene. This CDR3 has 15 amino acids. The ends lost 2 bases at V and 3 bases at J; junction bases unmatched: 6. The CDR3 DNA reads TGTGCCAGCAGCTTATGGGAGGGGGCTTACTATGGCTACACCTTC. This sequence encodes CASSLWEGAYYGYTF.

This chain uses TRBV7-3 with TRBJ2-3; D is uncertain. Germline V gives CDR1 SGHTA, CDR2 FQGTGA. Trimming shortened V by 0 bases and J by 0 bases, and 7 bases separated the two germline ends. The CDR3 totals 15 residues. Written as DNA, the CDR3 is TGTGCCAGCAGCTTAACCCCGGCAAGCACAGATACGCAGTATTTT. Its translation is CASSLTPASTDTQYF. Complete variable domain (other parts from reference TRBV7-3 and TRBJ2-3): GAGVSQTPSNKVTEKGKYVELRCDPISGHTALYWYRQSLGQGPEFLIYFQGTGAADDSGLPNDRFFAVRPEGSVSTLKIQRTERGDSAVYLCASSLTPASTDTQYFGPGTRLTVL.

In its sample, this clonotype was seen once. The V and J genes are TRBV29-1 and TRBJ2-3; 8 bases line up with TRBD1. Germline V lookup: CDR1 SQVTM, CDR2 ANQGSEA. Losses at the gene ends were 6 bases for V and 3 bases for J; bases not matched to a gene: 8. This CDR3 has 14 residues. CDR3 DNA sequence: TGCAGCGTCGGAAGGACAGGGTGGACAGATACGCAGTATTTT. Amino acid sequence: CSVGRTGWTDTQYF.

The chain combines TRBV6-6 with TRBJ1-3; D perhaps matches TRBD1 (6 bases). Germline V gene lookup returns CDR1 MNHNY and CDR2 SVGAGI (reference sequence). Deletions cut 4 bases from V and 4 bases from J, with 11 bases between. This CDR3 has 14 amino acids. CDR3 nucleotide sequence: TGTGCCAGCAGTTTACCGGGACAAGGAAACACCATATATTTT. This codes for CASSLPGQGNTIYF.

The sample holds a few counts of this clonotype. The chain joins TRBV4-3 to TRBJ2-3; D not resolved. The germline CDR1 and CDR2 sequences are LGHNA and YSLEER. Trimming cost V 0 bases and J 2 bases, with 12 bases left between them. CDR3 length: 16 residues. This CDR3 is CASSQDGSIDTDTQYF. The DNA of the CDR3 is TGCGCCAGCAGCCAAGATGGGTCTATCGACACAGATACGCAGTATTTT.

This clonotype was seen a handful of times. The chain links TRBV12-3 or TRBV12-4 to TRBJ1-2; the D gene is possibly TRBD1 (6 bases). V lost 2 bases to trimming and J lost 7 bases, with 14 bases between them. This CDR3 region has 14 residues. CDR3 loop: CASSLTGGAFGYTF. The CDR3 DNA follows: TGTGCCAGCAGTTTAACGGGGGGGGCTTTTGGCTACACCTTC.

This clonotype was picked up a small number of times. The gene calls are TRBV30 and TRBJ2-5; D might be TRBD1 (5 bases). This CDR3 is built from 12 residues. V lost 4 bases and J 4 bases, leaving 10 bases between the germline ends. Germline-derived CDR1 and CDR2 are GTSNPN and SVGIG (reference sequence). The CDR3: CAWTSGPETQYF. The CDR3 DNA reads TGTGCCTGGACTTCAGGGCCAGAGACCCAGTACTTC.

This clonotype was counted a few times. This chain links TRBV5-1 with TRBJ1-6; D may be TRBD1 (5 bases). Deletions cut 0 bases from V and 2 bases from J, with 12 bases between. The CDR3 totals 17 residues. CDR1 is SGHRS, CDR2 YFSETQ, per germline. The CDR3 region is CASSLVPRGPYNSPLHF. CDR3 coding DNA: TGCGCCAGCAGCTTGGTACCACGGGGCCCCTATAATTCACCCCTCCACTTT.

CDR3 protein: CASSQTSGGPYNEQFF. In DNA form, the CDR3 reads TGCGCCAGCAGCCAAACTAGCGGGGGGCCCTACAATGAGCAGTTCTTC. This sequence joins TRBV5-1 and TRBJ2-1; 12 positions agree with TRBD2. Germline loops: CDR1 SGHRS, CDR2 YFSETQ. With V trimmed by 4 bases and J by 2 bases, 4 bases remained unmatched. CDR3 size: 16 residues. The full variable domain, rest sourced from reference TRBV5-1 and TRBJ2-1, is KAGVTQTPRYLIKTRGQQVTLSCSPISGHRSVSWYQQTPGQGLQFLFEYFSETQRNKGNFPGRFSGRQFSNSRSEMNVSTLELGDSALYLCASSQTSGGPYNEQFFGPGTRLTVL.

The chain combines TRBV28 with TRBJ2-7; no clear D gene. The germline V and J ends were trimmed by 7 bases and 0 bases, with 16 bases remaining between them. This CDR3 is built from 15 residues. Germline V gene lookup returns CDR1 MDHEN and CDR2 SYDVKM. The CDR3 bases are TGTGCCAGCACCAGAGAAGGGCTTAGCTCCTACGAGCAGTACTTC. Translating it yields CASTREGLSSYEQYF.